This note documents a single TCR beta chain sequence. Its antigen is unidentified. This specimen comes from a study of type 1 regulatory T cells. Turning to the study itself: T-allo10 is a Tr1-enriched, alloantigen-specific CD4 T cell product made in vitro.

Germline values: CDR1 SEHNR, CDR2 FQNEAQ (reference sequence). V was trimmed by 2 bases and J by 0 bases, leaving 13 bases between them. CDR3 length: 16 amino acids. TCRdb re-analysed the reads in MiXCR, keeping a single row per CDR3 protein. Here the sample spans roughly 25,000 distinct CDR3 sequences, just under 75% being singletons. What was sequenced was cultured T cells, either the whole culture or a sorted T cell fraction (not recorded which). Subset: Tr1-enriched cell product generated in vitro against host alloantigens. The TCR sequence derives from a human donor in good health. The chain employs TRBV7-9 and TRBJ1-2; possible D gene TRBD1, 5 bases. DNA for the CDR3: TGTGCCAGCAGCTTATTTCTGACGGGGGCTAACTATGGCTACACCTTC. Translating gives CASSLFLTGANYGYTF.